Presented here are 27 T cell receptor beta chains from one specimen sequenced in a study of blood T cell repertoires in COVID-19. Sequenced by immunoSEQ multiplex PCR; TCRdb stores in-frame clones only, minus some. This sample has about 90,000 clones, with 80% found just once. The sequenced sample was peripheral blood. These receptors all stem from a woman aged 65 to 85 with acute or convalescent COVID-19.

The CDR3 spells CASSPGRVSNQPQHF. Here the CDR3 DNA reads TGTGCCAGCAGTCCCGGGAGGGTAAGCAATCAGCCCCAGCATTTT. V is TRBV6-5 and J is TRBJ1-5; no reliable D call. V lost 5 bases and J 1 base, leaving 12 bases between the germline ends. This CDR3 comprises 15 residues. The germline V gene encodes CDR1 MNHEY and CDR2 SVGAGI.

This chain connects TRBV4-3 to TRBJ2-3; possibly TRBD1 for D (5 bases). Trimming stripped 1 base from V and 5 bases from J, with 19 bases between. Germline loops: CDR1 LGHNA, CDR2 YSLEER. CDR3 length: 17 residues. This chain's CDR3 is CASSQGQQGPGRDTQYF. CDR3 sequence (DNA): TGCGCCAGCAGCCAAGGACAGCAAGGCCCCGGCAGAGATACGCAGTATTTT.

The rearrangement joins TRBV5-4 to TRBJ2-7; 7 bases match TRBD1. V lost 3 bases to trimming and J lost 3 bases; unmatched junction nucleotides: 12. CDR1 and CDR2 from the germline V gene are SGHNT and YYREEE (reference sequence). The CDR3 covers 16 residues. This chain's CDR3 is CASSWGPGQSVYEQYF. The DNA of the CDR3 is TGTGCCAGCAGCTGGGGCCCGGGACAGAGTGTCTACGAGCAGTACTTC. Full variable domain (remainder filled in from reference TRBV5-4 and TRBJ2-7): ETGVTQSPTHLIKTRGQQVTLRCSSQSGHNTVSWYQQALGQGPQFIFQYYREEENGRGNFPPRFSGLQFPNYSSELNVNALELDDSALYLCASSWGPGQSVYEQYFGPGTRLTVT.

The chain joins TRBV10-3 to TRBJ2-7; 8 positions match TRBD1. Germline trimming cut 2 bases from V and 4 bases from J; bases unmatched to any gene: 7. The CDR3 is 15 amino acids. CDR1 is ENHRY, CDR2 SYGVKD, per germline. The CDR3 DNA is TGTGCCATCAGTGAGGGACAGGGAAAAAGGTACGAGCAGTACTTC. Residues: CAISEGQGKRYEQYF.

This clone was picked up a small number of times. CDR3 sequence reads: CASSWVRDEQYF. CDR3 in DNA: TGTGCCAGCAGCTGGGTGAGGGACGAGCAGTACTTC. The V and J genes are TRBV12-3 or TRBV12-4 and TRBJ2-7; D may be TRBD2 (5 bases). V lost 6 bases and J 5 bases, leaving 11 bases between the germline ends. The CDR3 runs 12 residues.

The rearrangement joins TRBV7-9 to TRBJ2-1, with D possibly being TRBD1 (5 bases). This CDR3 spans 12 amino acids. CDR1 and CDR2 (germline): SEHNR, FQNEAQ (reference sequence). Deletions cut 2 bases from V and 9 bases from J, with 8 bases between. The CDR3 DNA is TGTGCCAGCAGCTTAAGGGGTCCTGAGCAGTTCTTC. Translation: CASSLRGPEQFF.

This clone was recorded once. CDR3 sequence reads: CASSLNPAGLGELFF. The CDR3 DNA sequence: TGCGCCAGCAGCTTGAACCCTGCGGGGCTCGGGGAGCTGTTTTTT. The chain employs TRBV5-1 and TRBJ2-2; D perhaps matches TRBD2 (6 bases). V lost 1 base, J lost 7 bases, and 14 bases lay in between. The CDR3 extends over 15 amino acids. In germline, CDR1 is SGHRS, CDR2 YFSETQ.

The chain carries TRBV28 and TRBJ1-2; 9 nucleotides agree with TRBD1. V shed 6 bases, J shed 6 bases, and the junction held 5 bases outside the gene matches. The CDR3 length is 13 residues. CDR1 and CDR2 from the germline V gene are MDHEN and SYDVKM. This CDR3 is CASSYRGLDGYTF. CDR3 nucleotides: TGTGCCAGCAGCTACAGGGGGCTCGATGGCTACACCTTC.

The rearrangement uses TRBV12-3 or TRBV12-4 and TRBJ1-2; 8 nucleotides agree with TRBD1. The CDR3 has 12 residues. V lost 8 bases to trimming and J lost 8 bases; unmatched junction nucleotides: 7. CDR3 residues: CASQGRGRGYTF. CDR3 coding DNA: TGTGCCAGCCAGGGCAGGGGGCGAGGCTACACCTTC.

V gene TRBV5-8 combines with J gene TRBJ1-4, with TRBD1 matching 7 bases. V trimming: 10 bases; J trimming: 0 bases; junction bases outside the gene matches: 9. Germline assignment: CDR1 SGHTS and CDR2 YDEGEE. This CDR3 contains 15 residues. CDR3 sequence reads: CALGRGRATNEKLFF. The DNA of the CDR3 is TGTGCCCTGGGAAGGGGGCGAGCAACTAATGAAAAACTGTTTTTT.

This chain links TRBV6-5 with TRBJ1-6; D is possibly TRBD1 (5 bases). In germline, CDR1 is MNHEY, CDR2 SVGAGI. This CDR3 contains 16 residues. V shed 0 bases and J shed 6 bases, with 12 bases lying between them. CDR3 DNA sequence: TGTGCCAGCAGTTACTCGGGGGGGAGGCGTAATTCACCCCTCCACTTT. It is translated as CASSYSGGRRNSPLHF.

In this sample, this clone turned up once. The CDR3 bases are TGTGCCTGGAGTCCAGGGGGCACAGATACGCAGTATTTT. It specifies CAWSPGGTDTQYF. This chain connects TRBV30 to TRBJ2-3, with a tentative D call TRBD1 (6 bases). This CDR3 comprises 13 residues. Deletions cut 2 bases from V and 1 base from J, with 7 bases between. The germline gives CDR1 GTSNPN, CDR2 SVGIG (reference sequence).

This rearrangement joins TRBV6-1 to TRBJ2-1, with 10 positions matching TRBD2. CDR3 length: 15 amino acids. Trimming at V came to 2 bases and at J to 8 bases, leaving 6 bases not matched to a gene. CDR1 and CDR2 from the germline V gene are MNHNS and SASEGT. The CDR3 DNA is TGTGCCAGCAGTGAATTATTAGCGGGAGGCGATGAGCAGTTCTTC. As protein: CASSELLAGGDEQFF.

The rearrangement links TRBV4-2 to TRBJ2-3; D might be TRBD2 (6 bases). Germline-derived CDR1 and CDR2 are LGHNA and YNFKEQ. The CDR3 is 17 residues long. The V end lost 0 bases, the J end lost 0 bases, and 13 bases lay between the germline ends. The CDR3 loop is CASSQDGAGSSTDTQYF. DNA for the CDR3: TGTGCCAGCAGCCAAGATGGGGCGGGGTCTAGCACAGATACGCAGTATTTT.

The CDR3 nucleotides read TGTGCCAGCAGTTACAGGGCTGGCGAGCAGTACTTC. It encodes CASSYRAGEQYF. V is TRBV28 and J is TRBJ2-7; a weak D match, TRBD1 (6 bases). Germline V gene data show CDR1 as MDHEN and CDR2 as SYDVKM. This CDR3 comprises 12 residues. Trimming stripped 4 bases from V and 6 bases from J, with 10 bases between.

This chain links TRBV5-1 with TRBJ2-4; no clear D gene. The V gene lost 6 bases and the J gene lost 3 bases, with 13 bases spanning the gap. The CDR3 loop spans 14 amino acids. The germline CDR1 and CDR2 sequences are SGHRS and YFSETQ. The CDR3 sequence is CASKPNLDKNIQYF. The DNA for the CDR3 is TGCGCCAGCAAGCCAAACTTAGACAAAAACATTCAGTACTTC.

In nucleotides, the CDR3 is TGTGCCAGCAGCCAATCCCTTTTACGCGGGAGGACCTACAATGAGCAGTTCTTC. Its protein is CASSQSLLRGRTYNEQFF. The gene calls are TRBV14 and TRBJ2-1; 8 positions agree with TRBD2. This CDR3 contains 18 residues. The trim removed 2 bases at V and 2 bases at J, leaving 11 bases unmatched. Germline V gene sequence: CDR1 SGHDN, CDR2 FVKESK.

The V gene is TRBV21-1, the J gene TRBJ1-5. TRBV21-1 is flagged as a pseudogene. The CDR3 runs to 15 residues. The chain's CDR3 is CASSSRGAGNQPQHF. CDR3 nucleotide sequence: TGTGCCAGCAGCAGTCGGGGGGCAGGCAATCAGCCCCAGCATTTT.

V is TRBV5-4 and J is TRBJ2-1; D unresolved. V dropped 5 bases and J dropped 6 bases, with 15 bases sitting between them. The V gene's germline CDR1 is SGHNT and CDR2 YYREEE (reference sequence). CDR3 size: 14 residues. CDR3 region: CASSLEPSSNEQFF. In DNA, the CDR3 is TGTGCCAGCAGTCTCGAGCCTAGTAGCAATGAGCAGTTCTTC.

The chain recombines TRBV21-1 with TRBJ2-7; the D call TRBD2 from the table was never checked on the DNA. TRBV21-1 is given as a pseudogene. This CDR3 spans 13 amino acids. CDR3 in amino acids: CASSRGGAYEQYF. The CDR3 DNA reads as TGTGCCAGCAGCAGAGGAGGGGCCTACGAGCAGTACTTC.

This clone is a singleton in its sample. V gene TRBV4-2 combines with J gene TRBJ2-3; D is perhaps TRBD1 (6 bases). The CDR3 is 15 residues long. The ends were cut back, 0 bases at V and 5 bases at J, with 12 bases in the middle. The germline gives CDR1 LGHNA, CDR2 YNFKEQ. The CDR3 nucleotides are TGTGCCAGCAGCCAAGAACAGGGCCTCCTAGATACGCAGTATTTT. Translating gives CASSQEQGLLDTQYF.

This clone was seen just once. The rearrangement links TRBV29-1 to TRBJ2-7, with a possible D match to TRBD1 (6 bases). CDR3 length: 13 residues. The ends were cut back, 1 base at V and 6 bases at J, with 13 bases in the middle. Germline assignment: CDR1 SQVTM and CDR2 ANQGSEA. The CDR3 loop reads CSVEADRMGEQYF. CDR3 DNA sequence: TGCAGCGTTGAAGCCGACAGGATGGGCGAGCAGTACTTC.

V and J are TRBV5-1 and TRBJ2-1; D perhaps matches TRBD2 (6 bases). V dropped 0 bases and J dropped 6 bases, with 19 bases sitting between them. This CDR3 region has 17 residues. Germline loops: CDR1 SGHRS, CDR2 YFSETQ. In DNA form, the CDR3 reads TGCGCCAGCAGCTTGGCCCTGACCGGGGGTGGGTTCAATGAGCAGTTCTTC. Translated, it gives CASSLALTGGGFNEQFF.

This chain joins TRBV30 and TRBJ1-2; D is possibly TRBD1 (6 bases). This CDR3 has 11 residues. The germline gives CDR1 GTSNPN, CDR2 SVGIG (reference sequence). Trimming removed 2 bases at V and 7 bases at J, with 8 bases between. The CDR3 DNA follows: TGTGCCTGGAGTACAGGGATTGGCTACACCTTC. This translates into CAWSTGIGYTF.

This clone occurred once. The CDR3 sequence: CASSLTGQGYTGELFF. The DNA of the CDR3 is TGTGCCAGCAGTTTGACCGGACAGGGTTACACCGGGGAGCTGTTTTTT. The V call is TRBV28, the J call TRBJ2-2; 8 bases line up with TRBD1. Germline trimming cut 3 bases from V and 3 bases from J; bases unmatched to any gene: 6. The CDR3 is 16 amino acids. Germline V gene sequence: CDR1 MDHEN, CDR2 SYDVKM.

This chain connects TRBV5-6 to TRBJ2-1; 9 nucleotides match TRBD2. The CDR3 extends over 15 amino acids. The germline V gene encodes CDR1 SGHDT and CDR2 YYEEEE. Germline trimming cut 0 bases from V and 7 bases from J; bases unmatched to any gene: 5. CDR3 residues: CASSLVSGGFNEQFF. CDR3 bases: TGTGCCAGCAGCTTGGTGAGCGGGGGGTTTAATGAGCAGTTCTTC.

The chain employs TRBV6-2 or TRBV6-3 and TRBJ2-3, with a weak D call TRBD2 (6 bases). Trimming shortened V by 0 bases and J by 3 bases, and 19 bases separated the two germline ends. The CDR3 loop spans 18 amino acids. Germline V gene sequence: CDR1 MNHEY, CDR2 SVGEGT. CDR3 sequence reads: CASSYSGSGHPGTDTQYF. The CDR3 bases are TGTGCCAGCAGTTACTCGGGTAGCGGCCACCCGGGGACAGATACGCAGTATTTT.